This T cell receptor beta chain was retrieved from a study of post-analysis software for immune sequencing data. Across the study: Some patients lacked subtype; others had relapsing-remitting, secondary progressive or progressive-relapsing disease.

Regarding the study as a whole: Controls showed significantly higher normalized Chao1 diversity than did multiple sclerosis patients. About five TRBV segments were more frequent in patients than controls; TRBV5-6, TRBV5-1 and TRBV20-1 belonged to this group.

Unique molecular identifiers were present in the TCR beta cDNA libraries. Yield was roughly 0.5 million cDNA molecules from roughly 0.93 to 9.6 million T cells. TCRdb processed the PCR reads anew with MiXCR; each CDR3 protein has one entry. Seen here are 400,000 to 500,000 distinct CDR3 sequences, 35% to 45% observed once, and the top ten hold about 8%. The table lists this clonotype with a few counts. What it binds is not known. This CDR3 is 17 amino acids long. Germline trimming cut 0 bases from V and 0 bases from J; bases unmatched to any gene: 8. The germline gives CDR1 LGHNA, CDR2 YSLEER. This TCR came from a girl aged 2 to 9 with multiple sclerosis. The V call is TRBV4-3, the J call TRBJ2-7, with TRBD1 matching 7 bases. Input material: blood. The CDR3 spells CASSQERDRANSYEQYF. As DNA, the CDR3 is TGCGCCAGCAGCCAAGAAAGAGACAGGGCAAACTCCTACGAGCAGTACTTC.